The 27 T cell receptor beta chains listed next were all sequenced from one sample in a study of OX40 agonist ivuxolimab in advanced cancers. Profiling relied on immunoSEQ multiplex PCR, and the TCRdb table lists in-frame clones only, not all of them. Here the sample spans 65,000 to 75,000 clones, 85% being singletons. The specimen was CD4+ or CD8+ T cells sorted from blood, collected in a trial of the OX40 agonist ivuxolimab. The receptors were sampled from an adult with an advanced solid tumor such as melanoma, head and neck, liver or kidney cancer.

The chain uses TRBV5-1 and TRBJ1-1, with a possible D match to TRBD1 (6 bases). CDR1 and CDR2 (germline): SGHRS, YFSETQ. V dropped 4 bases and J dropped 5 bases, with 18 bases sitting between them. The CDR3 contains 15 residues. The CDR3: CASSQSGLGATEAFF. The CDR3 region has the DNA TGCGCCAGCAGCCAATCCGGGTTGGGGGCGACTGAAGCTTTCTTT.

The chain uses TRBV30 and TRBJ1-2; D unclear. Germline-derived CDR1 and CDR2 are GTSNPN and SVGIG (reference sequence). The CDR3 covers 13 residues. Trimming took off 4 bases at V and 7 bases at J, with 16 bases between the two ends. In nucleotides, the CDR3 is TGTGCCTGGAAAGTGGCGGGTACCCGTGGCTACACCTTC. It encodes CAWKVAGTRGYTF.

The chain has TRBV9 and TRBJ2-2; 8 positions match TRBD2. CDR1 is SGDLS and CDR2 is YYNGEE in the germline V gene. This CDR3 has 17 amino acids. With 3 bases clipped from V and 6 bases from J, the junction kept 13 bases outside the gene matches. The CDR3 sequence: CASSATTGLVLPGELFF. The CDR3 DNA follows: TGTGCCAGCAGCGCGACCACGGGACTAGTCCTGCCCGGGGAGCTGTTTTTT. Based on the CDR3 plus reference TRBV9 and TRBJ2-2, the full variable domain is DSGVTQTPKHLITATGQRVTLRCSPRSGDLSVYWYQQSLDQGLQFLIQYYNGEERAKGNILERFSAQQFPDLHSELNLSSLELGDSALYFCASSATTGLVLPGELFFGEGSRLTVL.

This clone was seen only a few times. The gene calls are TRBV6-1 and TRBJ2-1; 11 positions agree with TRBD2. V dropped 2 bases and J dropped 3; count of bases not matched to a gene: 6. Germline V gene lookup returns CDR1 MNHNS and CDR2 SASEGT. The CDR3 is 17 residues long. As DNA, the CDR3 is TGTGCCAGCAGTGAAACTACTAGCGGGAGAAACTACAATGAGCAGTTCTTC. Protein product: CASSETTSGRNYNEQFF.

The V and J genes are TRBV11-2 and TRBJ1-3; D unclear. This CDR3 has 16 residues. The V end was cut by 5 bases, the J end by 4 bases, with 18 bases between. Germline V gene lookup returns CDR1 SGHAT and CDR2 FQNNGV. This CDR3 reads CASSPPSAVYGNTIYF. DNA for the CDR3: TGTGCCAGCAGCCCACCCTCGGCGGTGTACGGAAACACCATATATTTT.

The chain links TRBV18 to TRBJ2-7; D might be TRBD2 (5 bases). V was pared by 3 bases and J by 4 bases, with 13 bases between. The germline CDR1 and CDR2 sequences are KGHSH and LQKENI. The CDR3 covers 14 residues. This CDR3 is CASSPPSRPYEQYF. The CDR3 nucleotides are TGTGCCAGCTCACCGCCTAGCCGGCCTTACGAGCAGTACTTC.

This clone is a singleton in its sample. CDR3 DNA: TGCAGCGTTAGAGTGGGGGAAGCTGGCTACACCTTC. Its translation is CSVRVGEAGYTF. The chain recombines TRBV29-1 with TRBJ1-2, with TRBD1 as a possible D gene (5 bases). Trimming shortened V by 5 bases and J by 7 bases, and 14 bases separated the two germline ends. The germline V gene encodes CDR1 SQVTM and CDR2 ANQGSEA. The CDR3 spans 12 residues.

The gene calls are TRBV5-1 and TRBJ2-2, with 9 bases aligning to TRBD2. Germline CDR1 and CDR2: SGHRS and YFSETQ. The CDR3 consists of 16 residues. The J segment lost 5 bases and the V segment lost 4 bases, leaving 9 bases of the junction unmatched. The CDR3 loop reads CASSGNSGRRTGELFF. CDR3 nucleotides: TGCGCCAGCAGCGGTAACAGCGGGAGGAGAACCGGGGAGCTGTTTTTT.

Only one count was recorded for this clone. This rearrangement joins TRBV6-6 to TRBJ1-5; D gene ambiguous. The germline V gene encodes CDR1 MNHNY and CDR2 SVGAGI (reference sequence). CDR3 length: 15 residues. The V gene lost 0 bases and the J gene lost 0 bases, with 6 bases spanning the gap. CDR3 loop: CASSYSMNSNQPQHF. The CDR3 DNA sequence: TGTGCCAGCAGTTACTCTATGAATAGCAATCAGCCCCAGCATTTT.

This rearrangement joins TRBV29-1 to TRBJ1-2, with TRBD1 matching over 8 bases. Trimming cost V 2 bases and J 6 bases; bases outside gene matches: 8. This CDR3 has 14 residues. Germline lookup yields CDR1 SQVTM and CDR2 ANQGSEA. In DNA form, the CDR3 reads TGCAGCGTTGAACGTTCACAGGGGGTGAATGGCTACACCTTC. This codes for CSVERSQGVNGYTF.

The CDR3 DNA follows: TGTGCCAGCAGTGGTGACACCTTGAACACTGAAGCTTTCTTT. The encoded protein is CASSGDTLNTEAFF. The chain carries TRBV2 and TRBJ1-1; D unclear. The germline V and J ends were trimmed by 4 bases and 0 bases, with 9 bases remaining between them. There are 14 residues in the CDR3. CDR1 is SNHLY and CDR2 is FYNNEI in the germline V gene.

The chain is built from TRBV6-5 and TRBJ1-5, with 11 nucleotides matching TRBD1. CDR3 size: 16 residues. Germline V CDR1 and CDR2: MNHEY, SVGAGI. Trimming removed 4 bases from V and 4 bases from J; junction bases left unmatched: 6. As DNA, the CDR3 is TGTGCCAGCAGTTCTCCGGGACAGGGGGTTAATCAGCCCCAGCATTTT. It codes for CASSSPGQGVNQPQHF.

The chain combines TRBV6-5 with TRBJ1-4; D uncertain. The CDR3 has 15 amino acids. V was clipped by 4 bases and J by 2 bases, with 11 bases between them. Germline CDR1 and CDR2: MNHEY and SVGAGI. CDR3 nucleotides: TGTGCCAGCAGTTGGCAGGTGGTCACTAATGAAAAACTGTTTTTT. This encodes CASSWQVVTNEKLFF.

In its sample, this clone was seen a few times. The chain links TRBV11-1 to TRBJ2-1, with a tentative D call TRBD2 (6 bases). In germline, CDR1 is SGHAT, CDR2 FQDESV (reference sequence). This CDR3 contains 12 residues. V lost 5 bases, J lost 9 bases, and 11 bases lay in between. DNA for the CDR3: TGTGCCAGCAGCCGTGCGGGGAGTGAGCAGTTCTTC. Translation gives CASSRAGSEQFF. Based on the CDR3 plus reference TRBV11-1 and TRBJ2-1, the full variable domain is EAEVAQSPRYKITEKSQAVAFWCDPISGHATLYWYRQILGQGPELLVQFQDESVVDDSQLPKDRFSAERLKGVDSTLKIQPAELGDSAMYLCASSRAGSEQFFGPGTRLTVL.

Concerning this clone: The junction departs from germline at one end; a sequencing error may be responsible. The chain joins TRBV7-7 to TRBJ2-2; D not resolved. This CDR3 has 14 amino acids. Germline V gene data show CDR1 as SSHAT and CDR2 as FNYEAQ (reference sequence). CDR3 amino acids: CASSRDGNTGELFF. The CDR3 DNA reads as TGTGCTAGCAGCCGTGACGGAAACACCGGGGAGCTGTTTTTT.

This clone has a handful of counts. The chain couples TRBV6-5 to TRBJ1-2; no firm D call. The V and J ends lost 8 bases and 2 bases respectively, with 6 bases between them. CDR3 length equals 11 residues. The germline V gene encodes CDR1 MNHEY and CDR2 SVGAGI. CDR3 DNA: TGTGCCAGCTCATCCAACTATGGCTACACCTTC. It yields the protein CASSSNYGYTF.

The chain joins TRBV4-1 to TRBJ2-1, with 7 bases lining up with TRBD2. The ends lost 0 bases at V and 3 bases at J; junction bases unmatched: 5. This CDR3 is 16 amino acids long. CDR1 MGHRA and CDR2 YSYEKL come from the germline V gene. CDR3 in amino acids: CASSQDPAGLYNEQFF. CDR3 DNA: TGCGCCAGCAGCCAAGATCCAGCGGGACTCTACAATGAGCAGTTCTTC.

V is TRBV27 and J is TRBJ2-5; 7 nucleotides agree with TRBD1. The better agreement between TRBJ2-7 and the DNA end casts doubt on the J call. Germline V gives CDR1 MNHEY, CDR2 SMNVEV (reference sequence). There are 18 residues in the CDR3. DNA for the CDR3: TGTGCCAGCAGTTTAGCCCGGACTGGGACAGCCGACTCCTACGAGCAGTACTTC. Translated, it gives CASSLARTGTADSYEQYF.

The chain carries TRBV7-9 and TRBJ1-3; D is ambiguous. Germline V gives CDR1 SEHNR, CDR2 FQNEAQ (reference sequence). The CDR3 runs 14 residues. V lost 3 bases and J lost 0, with 6 bases in between. The CDR3 loop is CASSFSGSGNTIYF. CDR3 DNA sequence: TGTGCCAGCAGCTTCTCCGGCTCTGGAAACACCATATATTTT. Based on the CDR3 plus reference TRBV7-9 and TRBJ1-3, the full variable domain is DTGVSQNPRHKITKRGQNVTFRCDPISEHNRLYWYRQTLGQGPEFLTYFQNEAQLEKSRLLSDRFSAERPKGSFSTLEIQRTEQGDSAMYLCASSFSGSGNTIYFGEGSWLTVV.

Comments on this clone: Other DNA sequences in the same sample also yield this CDR3. V gene TRBV15 combines with J gene TRBJ2-7, with D possibly matching TRBD1 (5 bases). V lost 1 base to trimming and J lost 1 base, with 11 bases between them. The CDR3 is 15 amino acids. Germline-derived CDR1 and CDR2 are LNHNV and YYDKDF (reference sequence). CDR3 nucleotides: TGTGCCACCAGCAGAGGACGAGACAGTTCCTACGAGCAGTACTTC. Protein: CATSRGRDSSYEQYF.

The J gene is TRBJ2-7, the V gene TRBV5-4; tentatively, D is TRBD2 (5 bases). The ends were cut back, 0 bases at V and 2 bases at J, with 12 bases in the middle. CDR1 and CDR2 (germline): SGHNT, YYREEE (reference sequence). CDR3 size: 15 residues. CDR3 DNA: TGTGCCAGCAGCTTGGCCGGAGGTCCTACCTACGAGCAGTACTTC. This translates into CASSLAGGPTYEQYF.

The J gene is TRBJ1-5, the V gene TRBV19; 8 bases align to TRBD1. The V and J ends lost 4 bases and 6 bases, in that order; junction bases with no gene match: 14. CDR3 length equals 17 residues. Germline CDR1 is LNHDA and CDR2 is SQIVND (reference sequence). In DNA, the CDR3 is TGTGCCAGTAGTAACTTAGGCCGTGGACAGGGTGGTCAGCCCCAGCATTTT. Protein product: CASSNLGRGQGGQPQHF.

CDR3 in amino acids: CASRDGTSGSIGQFF. The DNA of the CDR3 is TGTGCCAGCAGGGATGGGACTAGCGGGAGTATTGGGCAGTTCTTC. The chain recombines TRBV5-4 with TRBJ2-1; 14 nucleotides match TRBD2. CDR1 and CDR2 from the germline V gene are SGHNT and YYREEE (reference sequence). V trimming: 5 bases; J trimming: 12 bases; junction bases outside the gene matches: 10. The length of the CDR3 is 15 residues. The full variable domain, with the rest looked up from reference TRBV5-4 and TRBJ2-1, is ETGVTQSPTHLIKTRGQQVTLRCSSQSGHNTVSWYQQALGQGPQFIFQYYREEENGRGNFPPRFSGLQFPNYSSELNVNALELDDSALYLCASRDGTSGSIGQFFGPGTRLTVL.

This chain connects TRBV19 to TRBJ2-5, with 7 bases lining up with TRBD1. This CDR3 has 13 amino acids. Trimming took 7 bases from V and 2 from J; bases not matched to a gene: 4. Germline loops: CDR1 LNHDA, CDR2 SQIVND (reference sequence). The CDR3 loop is CASKRGPQETQYF. CDR3 sequence (DNA): TGTGCCAGTAAGAGGGGGCCTCAAGAGACCCAGTACTTC.

This clone appeared once. This chain links TRBV6-1 with TRBJ2-5; 8 positions match TRBD2. Germline CDR1 reads MNHNS; CDR2 reads SASEGT. Trimming removed 4 bases from V and 0 bases from J; junction bases left unmatched: 4. The CDR3 spans 15 residues. For the CDR3, the DNA is TGTGCCAGCAGTGTGGCGGGGGGACACCAAGAGACCCAGTACTTC. Translation: CASSVAGGHQETQYF.

J is TRBJ2-1 and V is TRBV15, with 10 bases matching TRBD2. V shed 1 base and J 6 bases; nucleotides not matched to a gene: 3. Germline loops: CDR1 LNHNV, CDR2 YYDKDF (reference sequence). The CDR3 loop spans 15 amino acids. The CDR3 sequence is CATSRASGRGNEQFF. CDR3 DNA sequence: TGTGCCACCAGCAGAGCTAGCGGGAGAGGCAATGAGCAGTTCTTC.

This sequence joins TRBV4-2 and TRBJ2-7; maybe TRBD1 (6 bases). The CDR3 consists of 19 residues. V lost 0 bases to trimming and J lost 1 base, with 22 bases between them. Germline V CDR1 and CDR2: LGHNA, YNFKEQ. The CDR3 nucleotides read TGTGCCAGCAGCCAAGATCTTTCAGGGTTCGGGACACTATCCTACGAGCAGTACTTC. It codes for CASSQDLSGFGTLSYEQYF.